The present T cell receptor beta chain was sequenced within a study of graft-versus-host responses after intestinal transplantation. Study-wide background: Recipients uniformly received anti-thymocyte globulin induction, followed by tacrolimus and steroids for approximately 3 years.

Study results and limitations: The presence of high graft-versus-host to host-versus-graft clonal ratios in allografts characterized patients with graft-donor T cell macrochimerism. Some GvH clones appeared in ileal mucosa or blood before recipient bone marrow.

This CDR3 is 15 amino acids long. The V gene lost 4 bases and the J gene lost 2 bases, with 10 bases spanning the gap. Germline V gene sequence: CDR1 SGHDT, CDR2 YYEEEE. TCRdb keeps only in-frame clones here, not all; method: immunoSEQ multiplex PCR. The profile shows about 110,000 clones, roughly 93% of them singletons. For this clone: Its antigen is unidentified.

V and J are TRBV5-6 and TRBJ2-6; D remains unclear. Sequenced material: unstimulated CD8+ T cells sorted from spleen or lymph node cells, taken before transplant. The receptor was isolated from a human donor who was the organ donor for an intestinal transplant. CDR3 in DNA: TGTGCCAGCAGCCCAGCCCCCCCTGGGGCCAACGTCCTGACTTTC. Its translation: CASSPAPPGANVLTF.